The next 24 T cell receptor beta chains were all read from a single sample in a study of CD8+CD57+ T cells in acquired aplastic anemia. Only patients with CD8+CD57+ cell expansion on flow cytometry were chosen for sequencing. Genomic DNA was employed as the template in profiling TCR beta VDJ and CDR3. From the reads, TCRdb called clonotypes with MiXCR, one entry per CDR3 protein. The data contain just over 450,000 distinct CDR3 sequences, around 30% of them singletons. The sample was sorted CD4+, CD8+, or CD8+CD57+ T cells (not recorded which) from PBMCs. These receptors all stem from a human donor with aplastic anemia.

This clonotype showed up just a few times. The chain combines TRBV19 with TRBJ2-7; tentatively, D is TRBD2 (5 bases). V lost 9 bases and J lost 5, with 20 bases in between. CDR3 length: 14 amino acids. Germline V CDR1 and CDR2: LNHDA, SQIVND (reference sequence). As DNA, the CDR3 is TGTGCCAGCCAGGACGTCGGGCGGGTTAACGAGCAGTACTTC. It translates to CASQDVGRVNEQYF. The entire variable domain, with the rest obtained from reference TRBV19 and TRBJ2-7, is as follows: DGGITQSPKYLFRKEGQNVTLSCEQNLNHDAMYWYRQDPGQGLRLIYYSQIVNDFQKGDIAEGYSVSREKKESFPLTVTSAQKNPTAFYLCASQDVGRVNEQYFGPGTRLTVT.

The chain uses TRBV28 and TRBJ1-1; D possibly corresponds to TRBD1 (5 bases). V lost 9 bases and J lost 5, with 19 bases in between. Germline assignment: CDR1 MDHEN and CDR2 SYDVKM. The CDR3 sequence is 14 residues long. The chain's CDR3 is CASQFNGARTEAFF. CDR3 DNA: TGTGCCAGTCAGTTTAACGGGGCACGTACTGAAGCTTTCTTT.

The chain's CDR3 is CSARPEPTDTQYF. DNA for the CDR3: TGCAGTGCTAGGCCAGAGCCGACAGATACGCAGTATTTT. This rearrangement joins TRBV20-1 to TRBJ2-3; D is unclear. Per germline, CDR1 DFQATT and CDR2 SNEGSKA (reference sequence). V lost 3 bases, J lost 3 bases, and 10 bases lay in between. The CDR3 runs 13 residues.

The rearrangement links TRBV5-1 to TRBJ1-4, with no clear D. This CDR3 spans 14 amino acids. The V and J ends lost 0 bases and 7 bases respectively, with 10 bases between them. Germline-derived CDR1 and CDR2 are SGHRS and YFSETQ. The CDR3 DNA sequence: TGCGCCAGCAGCTTGGTGGACGGAGGTGAAAAACTGTTTTTT. Translating it yields CASSLVDGGEKLFF.

This chain uses TRBV18 with TRBJ1-2, with a possible D match to TRBD1 (6 bases). Trimming removed 6 bases at V and 4 bases at J, with 15 bases between. CDR3 length: 14 residues. Per the germline V gene, CDR1 is KGHSH and CDR2 is LQKENI. The CDR3 nucleotides are TGTGCCAGCTCGGGACAACTAAACCTCTATGGCTACACCTTC. Protein: CASSGQLNLYGYTF.

The chain couples TRBV6-5 to TRBJ2-5, with TRBD1 matching over 9 bases. Trimming at V came to 0 bases and at J to 4 bases, leaving 0 bases not matched to a gene. Germline CDR1 MNHEY, CDR2 SVGAGI. The CDR3 contains 14 residues. The CDR3 DNA sequence: TGTGCCAGCAGTTACTCGACAGGGGGAGAGACCCAGTACTTC. Translation gives CASSYSTGGETQYF.

The chain couples TRBV20-1 to TRBJ2-1, with D possibly TRBD1 on 5 matching bases. Trimming left V 0 bases short and J 0 bases short, with 12 bases between. The CDR3 runs to 16 residues. Germline assignment: CDR1 DFQATT and CDR2 SNEGSKA (reference sequence). In DNA, the CDR3 is TGCAGTGCTAGAGATCTGGGGCCGAGCTCCTACAATGAGCAGTTCTTC. Its translation is CSARDLGPSSYNEQFF.

This clonotype was detected many times. The gene calls are TRBV20-1 and TRBJ1-5; D not certain. The CDR3 runs to 15 residues. The V end was cut by 0 bases, the J end by 6 bases, with 15 bases between. Germline CDR1 DFQATT, CDR2 SNEGSKA (reference sequence). This CDR3 reads CSARDSPGRPQPQHF. The CDR3 DNA follows: TGCAGTGCTAGAGATTCCCCAGGTCGGCCTCAGCCCCAGCATTTT.

In regard to this clonotype: A much larger clone sits a single nucleotide away, making a read error possible. The genes are TRBV10-2 and TRBJ2-1; 11 bases agree with TRBD2. The closer fit of TRBJ2-7 to the DNA end suggests the J call may be wrong. Germline assignment: CDR1 WSHSY and CDR2 SAAADI. The CDR3 is made up of 17 amino acids. CDR3: CASSANRLAGRYNEQYF. CDR3 nucleotides: TGCGCCAGCAGTGCAAACAGACTAGCGGGAAGATACAATGAGCAGTACTTC.

Many counts were recorded for this clonotype. The chain is built from TRBV2 and TRBJ1-3; D is undetermined. CDR3 length: 17 amino acids. CDR1 is SNHLY, CDR2 FYNNEI, per germline. V lost 2 bases, J lost 2 bases, and 16 bases lay in between. CDR3 sequence (DNA): TGTGCCAGCAGTGAATCTGGCGGAAGGCCCACTGGAAACACCATATATTTT. Translated: CASSESGGRPTGNTIYF.

This clonotype was detected only once. The chain recombines TRBV7-3 with TRBJ1-6, with no clear D. The CDR3 covers 14 residues. CDR1 is SGHTA, CDR2 FQGTGA, per germline. V lost 1 base and J 10 bases, leaving 11 bases between the germline ends. The CDR3 DNA follows: TGTGCCAGCAGCTTAAGACCGGGTATCTCACCCCTCCACTTT. It translates to CASSLRPGISPLHF.

This clonotype was recorded a few times. V is TRBV25-1 and J is TRBJ1-5; tentatively, D is TRBD1 (6 bases). Germline V CDR1 and CDR2: MGHDK, SYGVNS. Trimming stripped 6 bases from V and 4 bases from J, with 16 bases between. The CDR3 runs to 15 residues. The chain's CDR3 is CASSLVGGENQPQHF. The CDR3 coding sequence is TGTGCCAGCAGCCTAGTGGGGGGCGAAAATCAGCCCCAGCATTTT.

V and J are TRBV19 and TRBJ2-2; D not certain. V was shortened by 3 bases and J by 1 base, with 6 bases between the two germline ends. CDR3 length equals 14 residues. Germline-derived CDR1 and CDR2 are LNHDA and SQIVND (reference sequence). The CDR3 loop is CASSIMGNTGELFF. The CDR3 DNA is TGTGCCAGTAGTATTATGGGGAACACCGGGGAGCTGTTTTTT.

Points on this clonotype: A read error may explain this, as a much larger clone is one base away. Written as DNA, the CDR3 is TGCAGTGCTAGAAGAGGAGGGGACTATGGCCACACCTTC. This gives the protein CSARRGGDYGHTF. This chain links TRBV20-1 with TRBJ1-2, with a possible D match to TRBD1 (5 bases). This CDR3 spans 13 amino acids. CDR1 is DFQATT and CDR2 is SNEGSKA in the germline V gene (reference sequence).

V gene TRBV2 combines with J gene TRBJ2-3; a weak D match, TRBD1 (6 bases). CDR1 and CDR2 (germline): SNHLY, FYNNEI. The V end lost 8 bases, the J end lost 5 bases, and 23 bases lay between the germline ends. The CDR3 spans 16 residues. CDR3 sequence (DNA): TGTGCCAGCGGGGGCCCTTCCGTTGGGCGGCAAGATACGCAGTATTTT. This sequence encodes CASGGPSVGRQDTQYF.

The genes are TRBV25-1 and TRBJ1-3; D is ambiguous. CDR3 length equals 14 residues. Trimming took 5 bases from V and 3 from J, leaving 11 bases between them. CDR1 MGHDK and CDR2 SYGVNS come from the germline V gene. The CDR3 sequence: CASSPSAHGNTIYF. In DNA, the CDR3 is TGTGCCAGCAGTCCTTCAGCGCATGGAAACACCATATATTTT.

A remark on this clonotype: This may be a read error: a much more frequent sequence differs by one nucleotide. The CDR3 end shows no conserved phenylalanine or tryptophan, and so a read error is likely. The rearrangement uses TRBV12-3 or TRBV12-4 and TRBJ1-6; 9 bases are shared with TRBD1. The CDR3 length is 16 residues. Trimming cost V 2 bases and J 9 bases; bases outside gene matches: 8. The CDR3 sequence: CASSLRDRARISPLHS. CDR3 bases: TGTGCCAGCAGTTTACGGGACAGGGCACGCATTTCACCCCTCCACTCT.

The chain recombines TRBV7-9 with TRBJ2-1, with D perhaps TRBD1 (6 bases). The CDR3 consists of 12 residues. Trimming pared 5 bases from V and 10 bases from J, leaving 12 bases between. Germline V gives CDR1 SEHNR, CDR2 FQNEAQ (reference sequence). The CDR3 sequence is CASSNTGLEQFF. The CDR3 DNA reads as TGTGCCAGCAGCAACACAGGGTTAGAGCAGTTCTTC.

The chain recombines TRBV2 with TRBJ1-6; no reliable D call. The CDR3 spans 16 residues. Germline CDR1 SNHLY, CDR2 FYNNEI. The V gene lost 6 bases and the J gene lost 9 bases, with 21 bases spanning the gap. The CDR3 sequence is CASRSFSRTAGSPLHF. The CDR3 DNA reads TGTGCCAGCAGATCCTTTTCACGGACGGCGGGTTCACCCCTCCACTTT.

The CDR3 loop reads CASTNRVYSNQPQHF. CDR3 coding DNA: TGTGCCAGTACCAACCGCGTCTATAGCAATCAGCCCCAGCATTTT. J is TRBJ1-5 and V is TRBV19; D gene unclear. The CDR3 has 15 amino acids. Germline CDR1 is LNHDA and CDR2 is SQIVND (reference sequence). Trimming cost V 7 bases and J 0 bases, with 13 bases left between them. Drawing the rest from reference TRBV19 and TRBJ1-5, the complete variable domain is DGGITQSPKYLFRKEGQNVTLSCEQNLNHDAMYWYRQDPGQGLRLIYYSQIVNDFQKGDIAEGYSVSREKKESFPLTVTSAQKNPTAFYLCASTNRVYSNQPQHFGDGTRLSIL.

The chain combines TRBV20-1 with TRBJ1-4, with D tentatively TRBD1 (5 bases). V lost 6 bases, J lost 7 bases, and 18 bases lay in between. The germline gives CDR1 DFQATT, CDR2 SNEGSKA (reference sequence). The CDR3 length is 14 residues. CDR3 sequence: CSASSGGSGEKLFF. The CDR3 DNA reads as TGCAGTGCCTCCAGCGGGGGATCGGGTGAAAAACTGTTTTTT.

This clonotype was counted between two and nine times. The chain joins TRBV10-3 to TRBJ1-6; D may be TRBD1 (6 bases). The germline gives CDR1 ENHRY, CDR2 SYGVKD. This CDR3 contains 14 residues. Trimming removed 10 bases from V and 7 bases from J, with 17 bases in between. The CDR3 reads CASRNRDYNSPLHF. As DNA, the CDR3 is TGTGCCAGCAGAAACAGGGATTACAATTCACCCCTCCACTTT.

This clonotype was counted many times. CDR3 loop: CASSEVGGAGTEAFF. CDR3 DNA: TGTGCCAGCAGTGAAGTGGGGGGCGCTGGCACTGAAGCTTTCTTT. The genes are TRBV2 and TRBJ1-1; tentative D call: TRBD1 (6 bases). With 1 base removed from V and 4 bases from J, the gap between germline ends came to 13 bases. CDR3 length: 15 residues. Germline V gene lookup returns CDR1 SNHLY and CDR2 FYNNEI.

The CDR3 DNA sequence: TGTGCCAGCACCCGTGCAGCTTTATATGAGCAGTTCTTC. Translation gives CASTRAALYEQFF. This chain joins TRBV25-1 and TRBJ2-1; D not certain. Trimming took 7 bases from V and 8 from J, leaving 15 bases between them. The CDR3 spans 13 residues. The germline CDR1 and CDR2 sequences are MGHDK and SYGVNS.